The sequence of this TCR beta chain was determined in a study of T cell clonality in common variable immunodeficiency. Measured with immunoSEQ multiplex PCR; TCRdb has only the in-frame clones, and not every one. The table lists over 45,000 clones, with no singletons. The CDR3 extends over 16 amino acids. Per germline, CDR1 MNHNS and CDR2 SASEGT. V was pared by 2 bases and J by 6 bases, with 8 bases of the junction left unmatched. This clone was observed a handful of times. The missing CDR3 end, 3 residues past where the read stops, is filled in from the germline J gene. V and J are TRBV6-1 and TRBJ2-2; TRBD2 matches 8 bases. The source of this sequence is a person aged 18-70 years in good health. The specimen sequenced was peripheral blood mononuclear cells. The CDR3 is CASSEYYGGAAGELFF. CDR3 DNA (partial): TGTGCCAGCAGTGAATATTACGGGGGGGCCGCCGGGGAG.